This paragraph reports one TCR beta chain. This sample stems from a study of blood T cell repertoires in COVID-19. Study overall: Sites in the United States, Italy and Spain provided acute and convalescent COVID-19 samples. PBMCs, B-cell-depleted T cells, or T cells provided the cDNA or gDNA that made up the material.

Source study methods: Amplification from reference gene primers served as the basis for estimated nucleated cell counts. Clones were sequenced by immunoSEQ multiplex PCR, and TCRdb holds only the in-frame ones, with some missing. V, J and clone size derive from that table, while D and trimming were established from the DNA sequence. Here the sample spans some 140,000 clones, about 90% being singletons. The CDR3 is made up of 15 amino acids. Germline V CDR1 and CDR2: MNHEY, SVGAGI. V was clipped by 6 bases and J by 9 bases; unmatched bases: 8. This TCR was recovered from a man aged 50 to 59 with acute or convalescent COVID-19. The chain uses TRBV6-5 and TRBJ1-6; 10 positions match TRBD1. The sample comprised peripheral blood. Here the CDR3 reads CASRTAGTGVSPLHF. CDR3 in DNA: TGTGCCAGCAGAACCGCCGGGACAGGGGTTTCACCCCTCCACTTT.